What follows are 12 T cell receptor beta chains derived from one specimen sequenced in a study of response to subunit inactivated influenza vaccine. TCRdb itself ran the RT-PCR reads through MiXCR, one entry per CDR3 protein. The repertoire consists of around 530,000 distinct CDR3 sequences, with 16% occurring once and the leading ten covering 3%. The sequenced sample was CD4+ T cells sorted from PBMCs, obtained around 2 years after vaccination. Receptor source: a man aged 45 to 70 who received an inactivated influenza vaccine.

A few counts support this clonotype. The rearrangement links TRBV6-5 to TRBJ2-7, with D hard to call. The CDR3 sequence is 15 residues long. CDR1 MNHEY and CDR2 SVGAGI come from the germline V gene. V was clipped by 0 bases and J by 2 bases, with 11 bases between them. The CDR3 loop is CASSYSYRTTYEQYF. For the CDR3, the DNA is TGTGCCAGCAGTTACTCATACAGAACAACCTACGAGCAGTACTTC.

The chain is built from TRBV20-1 and TRBJ2-1; a weak D match, TRBD1 (6 bases). V was cut by 3 bases and J by 4 bases, with 13 bases left in between. This CDR3 spans 14 amino acids. From germline, CDR1 is DFQATT and CDR2 SNEGSKA (reference sequence). CDR3 sequence (DNA): TGCAGTGCTAGCCCAGGGGAGTTGTACAATGAGCAGTTCTTC. It yields the protein CSASPGELYNEQFF.

This clonotype was recorded a few times. The CDR3 DNA follows: TGTGCCAGCAGTTTAACCGGGGAAGGGTATGGCTACACCTTC. Translating gives CASSLTGEGYGYTF. The V call is TRBV28, the J call TRBJ1-2; no clear D gene. The CDR3 loop spans 14 amino acids. Germline CDR1 is MDHEN and CDR2 is SYDVKM. V was trimmed by 2 bases and J by 5 bases, leaving 12 bases between them.

This clonotype was observed a handful of times. This chain uses TRBV20-1 with TRBJ2-1; 14 nucleotides line up with TRBD2. Trimming removed 1 base from V and 7 bases from J; junction bases left unmatched: 12. The germline gives CDR1 DFQATT, CDR2 SNEGSKA (reference sequence). The CDR3 has 18 amino acids. The CDR3 sequence is CSARGGGLAGAALNEQFF. The DNA of the CDR3 is TGCAGTGCTAGAGGTGGGGGACTAGCGGGAGCGGCGCTAAATGAGCAGTTCTTC.

This chain links TRBV10-3 with TRBJ1-4, with 9 bases matching TRBD1. Germline V gene data show CDR1 as ENHRY and CDR2 as SYGVKD. This CDR3 spans 14 amino acids. Losses at the gene ends were 6 bases for V and 5 bases for J; bases not matched to a gene: 4. The CDR3 DNA reads TGTGCCATCAGGGGACAGGGAGGGAATGAAAAACTGTTTTTT. Its translation: CAIRGQGGNEKLFF.

The chain uses TRBV2 and TRBJ2-3, with 7 bases that match TRBD2. CDR3 size: 18 residues. V shed 6 bases, J shed 1 base, and the junction held 16 bases outside the gene matches. Germline assignment: CDR1 SNHLY and CDR2 FYNNEI. The CDR3 region is CASRGPPPSLAGTDTQYF. The CDR3, as DNA: TGTGCCAGCAGAGGCCCCCCACCGTCGCTAGCGGGCACAGATACGCAGTATTTT.

Of note for this clonotype: Its ends do not fully match the called genes, so a read error is possible. V gene TRBV6-1 combines with J gene TRBJ2-3, with a possible D match to TRBD2 (5 bases). The length of the CDR3 is 14 residues. Germline V gives CDR1 MNHNS, CDR2 SASEGT. This CDR3 is CASRPPGSTDSQYF. For the CDR3, the DNA is TGTGCCAGCAGACCCCCGGGGAGCACAGATTCGCAGTATTTT.

CDR3 nucleotides: TGCGCCAGCAGCCAAGATTTTGTAGCGGGGGCCCAAGAGACCCAGTACTTC. It specifies CASSQDFVAGAQETQYF. This rearrangement joins TRBV4-3 to TRBJ2-5; TRBD2 matches 9 bases. Germline CDR1 LGHNA, CDR2 YSLEER. The CDR3 is 17 amino acids. The V segment lost 0 bases and the J segment 1 base; nucleotides outside the gene matches: 6.

The gene calls are TRBV5-1 and TRBJ2-5; D possibly corresponds to TRBD2 (6 bases). The CDR3 consists of 17 residues. Trimming pared 4 bases from V and 2 bases from J, leaving 21 bases between. Germline V gives CDR1 SGHRS, CDR2 YFSETQ. DNA of the CDR3: TGCGCCAGCAGCCCCACCCCGGAGGGGAGTTTTCAAGAGACCCAGTACTTC. Protein product: CASSPTPEGSFQETQYF.

V gene TRBV4-3 combines with J gene TRBJ2-3; 8 positions match TRBD2. V trimming: 4 bases; J trimming: 4 bases; junction bases outside the gene matches: 10. This CDR3 has 16 residues. The V gene's germline CDR1 is LGHNA and CDR2 YSLEER. CDR3 in amino acids: CASSPSGSGNADTQYF. In DNA, the CDR3 is TGCGCCAGCAGCCCCAGTGGTAGCGGGAACGCAGATACGCAGTATTTT.

This clonotype was counted between two and nine times. This chain joins TRBV24-1 and TRBJ1-1; no firm D call. V gave up 7 bases and J gave up 1 base, with 3 bases separating them. The V gene's germline CDR1 is KGHDR and CDR2 SFDVKD. The CDR3 is made up of 11 amino acids. The CDR3, as DNA: TGTGCCACCAGAAAGAACACTGAAGCTTTCTTT. Its protein product is CATRKNTEAFF.

The chain carries TRBV4-1 and TRBJ1-6; D unresolved. The CDR3 consists of 13 residues. Germline V gene sequence: CDR1 MGHRA, CDR2 YSYEKL. The V end lost 1 base, the J end lost 8 bases, and 6 bases lay between the germline ends. The chain's CDR3 is CASSQANDSPLHF. The CDR3 nucleotides are TGCGCCAGCAGCCAAGCGAATGATTCACCCCTCCACTTT.